The rows below give T cell receptor beta chains drawn from one sample of a study of T cell changes during pregnancy in multiple sclerosis. Sequenced by immunoSEQ multiplex PCR; TCRdb stores in-frame clones only, minus some. The repertoire holds roughly 60,000 clones, roughly 96% seen once, with about 2.5% in the top ten. The sample here was CD8+ T cells from peripheral blood mononuclear cells, taken after pregnancy. The receptors originated from a female donor with multiple sclerosis, enrolled in a pregnancy study. The CDR3 runs from the conserved cysteine through the conserved F or W. A D gene is named only where the DNA matches it firmly. Expanded clones get a size class; other rows say once, few or many, or leave the size out.

D gene | J gene | clone size | V gene | CDR3 DNA | CDR3 protein
TRBD1 | TRBJ2-7 | few | TRBV19 | TGTGCCAGTAGTCCAGGGGGCTACGAGCAGTACTTC | CASSPGGYEQYF
TRBD2 | TRBJ2-3 | . | TRBV27 | TGTGCCAGCAGTTTATTGGGGACTATAGCGGGAGGGCTCCCAGATACGCAGTATTTT | CASSLLGTIAGGLPDTQYF
. | TRBJ2-7 | . | TRBV5-5 | TGTGCCAGCAGCCCCGTGCTAGCAATCGAGCAGTACTTC | CASSPVLAIEQYF
. | TRBJ2-7 | . | TRBV9 | TGTGCCAGCAGCACCATGGGGGGTTCCTACGAGCAGTACTTC | CASSTMGGSYEQYF
. | TRBJ1-5 | once | TRBV30 | TGTGCCTGGAGCAGGGGCGTTAGCAATCAGCCCCAGCATTTT | CAWSRGVSNQPQHF
. | TRBJ2-1 | . | TRBV6-6 | TGTGCCACGTCAAGGGAGTCCAGTCGCAATGAGCAGTTCTTC | CATSRESSRNEQFF
. | TRBJ1-2 | . | TRBV29-1 | TGCAGCGCAGAAGAACGGGAAGGCTACACCTTC | CSAEEREGYTF
TRBD2 | TRBJ2-3 | . | TRBV6-5 | TGTGCCAGCAGTCCTGGACTAGTCCGACAAGATACGCAGTATTTT | CASSPGLVRQDTQYF
TRBD1 | TRBJ2-2 | . | TRBV28 | TGTGCCAGCAGTTTAGGGGACAGGGGGCCTGGCGGGGAGCTGTTTTTT | CASSLGDRGPGGELFF
. | TRBJ1-1 | . | TRBV6-1 | TGTGCCACCTCTCCGGGACATCCTGAAGCTTTCTTT | CATSPGHPEAFF
. | TRBJ1-3 | . | TRBV19 | TGTGCCAGTAGTATGGGAGCAGAGGGAAACACCATATATTTT | CASSMGAEGNTIYF
. | TRBJ2-5 | . | TRBV6-5 | TGTGCCAGCAGTTACAATCCTTACCAAGAGACCCAGTACTTC | CASSYNPYQETQYF
TRBD2 | TRBJ2-1 | . | TRBV27 | TGTGCCAGCAGTTTAGAACTAGCGGGAAGAGATGAGCAGTTCTTC | CASSLELAGRDEQFF
TRBD2 | TRBJ2-7 | . | TRBV7-9 | TGTGCCAGCAGCTTCCGGGAGGACGAGCAGTACTTC | CASSFREDEQYF
TRBD2 | TRBJ2-2 | . | TRBV10-3 | TGTGCCATCAGTGAGTCGTCCAGCGGGAGGACCGGGGAGCTGTTTTTT | CAISESSSGRTGELFF
TRBD2 | TRBJ2-1 | . | TRBV19 | TGTGCCAGTAGGACGGGAGGGGCGCCCAATGAGCAGTTCTTC | CASRTGGAPNEQFF
. | TRBJ2-1 | once | TRBV2 | TGTGCCAGCAGTGAAGAACTGTCGGGCAATGAGCAGTTCTTC | CASSEELSGNEQFF
TRBD1 | TRBJ1-5 | . | TRBV7-8 | TGTGCCAGCAGCAACAAAGACAGGGTGGGCAATCAGCCCCAGCATTTT | CASSNKDRVGNQPQHF
TRBD1 | TRBJ1-4 | . | TRBV10-1 | TGCGCCAGCAGTGAGTCGAGGGACAGGGGGCGAACTAATGAAAAACTGTTTTTT | CASSESRDRGRTNEKLFF
TRBD1 | TRBJ2-7 | . | TRBV19 | TGTGCCACAAACCAAGGGGACAGCACCTACGAGCAGTACTTC | CATNQGDSTYEQYF
. | TRBJ2-7 | . | TRBV27 | TGTGCCAGCAGTCCCCGCCAGGGGAAGCAGTACTTC | CASSPRQGKQYF
. | TRBJ2-7 | . | TRBV7-2 | TGTGCCAGCAGTCCCGGACTGATCTACGAGCAGTACTTC | CASSPGLIYEQYF
TRBD1 | TRBJ2-3 | . | TRBV7-2 | TGTGCCAGCAGCTTCCCGACAGGGGGCCCGAGCACAGATACGCAGTATTTT | CASSFPTGGPSTDTQYF
. | TRBJ2-1 | . | TRBV6-5 | TGTGCCAGCAGTTACCAGGGGTACAATGAGCAGTTCTTC | CASSYQGYNEQFF
TRBD2 | TRBJ2-1 | . | TRBV4-1 | TGCGCCAGCAGCCAAGGCTGGCTAGCGGGAGATGAGCAGTTCTTC | CASSQGWLAGDEQFF
. | TRBJ1-5 | . | TRBV27 | TGTGCCAGCAGTTCGCGGATACTACGACAGCCCCAGCATTTT | CASSSRILRQPQHF
TRBD2 | TRBJ2-7 | . | TRBV13 | TGTGCCAGCAGCTTCACGCGGGAGGGCGTGTACGAGCAGTACTTC | CASSFTREGVYEQYF
TRBD2 | TRBJ2-7 | . | TRBV5-1 | TGCGCCAGCAGCTTCGGCGGGAGTCTGATCGAGCAGTACTTC | CASSFGGSLIEQYF
TRBD1 | TRBJ1-2 | . | TRBV5-5 | TGTGCCAGCAGCTCCAGACAGGGGGATATCTATGGCTACACCTTC | CASSSRQGDIYGYTF
TRBD1 | TRBJ1-2 | . | TRBV5-1 | TGCGCCAGCAGCGAAAGACAGGGGGGTGGCTATGGCTACACCTTC | CASSERQGGGYGYTF
TRBD2 | TRBJ2-7 | . | TRBV6-1 | TGTGCCAGCAGTGAGGCCGGGACTAGGAACGAGCAGTACTTC | CASSEAGTRNEQYF
. | TRBJ2-3 | . | TRBV28 | TGTGCCAGCAGTTTACCCCCGACAGAGCCTAGCACAGATACGCAGTATTTT | CASSLPPTEPSTDTQYF
. | TRBJ1-3 | once | TRBV7-9 | TGTGCCAGCAGCTCTAGGGAGAACACCATATATTTT | CASSSRENTIYF
TRBD1 | TRBJ2-7 | . | TRBV28 | TGTGCCAGCAGCTCGGGACAGGCCGCTTCCTACGAGCAGTACTTC | CASSSGQAASYEQYF
. | TRBJ1-1 | few | TRBV7-9 | TGTGCCAGCAGCCCCCGGGACAAAAGGAGAGCTTTCTTT | CASSPRDKRRAFF
. | TRBJ1-1 | . | TRBV18 | TGTGCCAGCTCACCTAACAGGGATTCGAACACTGAAGCTTTCTTT | CASSPNRDSNTEAFF
. | TRBJ1-5 | . | TRBV28 | TGTGCCAGCAGTGCCGACCAGGGGATCCAGCATTTT | CASSADQGIQHF
. | TRBJ2-7 | . | TRBV27 | TGTGCCAGCAGTTTAACTCCCCCGACAGGTAGAGGTTACGAGCAGTACTTC | CASSLTPPTGRGYEQYF
. | TRBJ2-5 | once | TRBV6-5 | TGTGCCAGCGGCCCAGACCAAGAGACCCAGTACTTC | CASGPDQETQYF
. | TRBJ2-7 | . | TRBV6-5 | TGTGCCAGCAGCCTCGGGACACCGGTCCGCTACGAGCAGTACTTC | CASSLGTPVRYEQYF
. | TRBJ2-1 | . | TRBV6-5 | TGTGCCAGCAGGACTTACGACGGGGATGAGCAGTTCTTC | CASRTYDGDEQFF
. | TRBJ2-7 | . | TRBV5-1 | TGCGCCAGCAGCTTGGCCAGACAGGCTGGGGAGCAGTACTTC | CASSLARQAGEQYF
. | TRBJ1-5 | . | TRBV27 | TGTGCCAGCAGTTTTGGGGGGGGCGGAGTGGGTCGCCAGCCCCAGCATTTT | CASSFGGGGVGRQPQHF
TRBD2 | TRBJ2-3 | . | TRBV7-9 | TGTGCCAGCAGCTTACCACCTGGAACTAGCGGCACAGATACGCAGTATTTT | CASSLPPGTSGTDTQYF
. | TRBJ2-2 | . | TRBV5-4 | TGTGCCAGCAGCCTGGCAGGGGGGTTATGGTCCGGGGAGCTGTTTTTT | CASSLAGGLWSGELFF
. | TRBJ1-1 | . | TRBV7-9 | TGTGCCAGCAGCTCAGGGTTTTTTCGAGCTTTCTTT | CASSSGFFRAFF
TRBD2 | TRBJ2-2 | once | TRBV27 | TGTGCCAGCAGTAATAGCGGGAGGGCGAACACCGGGGAGCTGTTTTTT | CASSNSGRANTGELFF
TRBD2 | TRBJ2-3 | . | TRBV2 | TGTGCCAGCGCCCTGTGGGGGGGAGTAGATACGCAGTATTTT | CASALWGGVDTQYF
. | TRBJ2-3 | . | TRBV5-5 | TGTGCCAGCAGCTTGGACAGGCCAGCCACAGATACGCAGTATTTT | CASSLDRPATDTQYF
. | TRBJ1-2 | . | TRBV9 | TGTGCCAGCAGCGTAGTGAGAGGGAACTATGGCTACACCTTC | CASSVVRGNYGYTF
TRBD2 | TRBJ2-7 | once | TRBV19 | TGTGCCAGTAGGCCGGCGGGAGCCCACGAGCAGTACTTC | CASRPAGAHEQYF
TRBD2 | TRBJ2-7 | . | TRBV29-1 | TGCAGCGTTGACGACGGGAGGAGCTCCTACGAGCAGTACTTC | CSVDDGRSSYEQYF
. | TRBJ2-3 | . | TRBV15 | TGTGCCACCAGACCGGAGACAGCTGGGACAGATACGCAGTATTTT | CATRPETAGTDTQYF
. | TRBJ2-3 | . | TRBV18 | TGTGCCAGCTCGCCCACCAGCGGACTTAGCACAGATACGCAGTATTTT | CASSPTSGLSTDTQYF
TRBD1 | TRBJ2-7 | . | TRBV7-9 | TGTGCCAGCAGGACGGGACAGGGGGCTAACGAGCAGTACTTC | CASRTGQGANEQYF
. | TRBJ1-1 | . | TRBV9 | TGTGCCAGCAGCCCCCCCAACTTACTCACTGAAGCTTTCTTT | CASSPPNLLTEAFF
TRBD1 | TRBJ2-7 | . | TRBV2 | TGTGCCAGCACCCCAACCGGGACAGGGAGGAAGCAGTACTTC | CASTPTGTGRKQYF
. | TRBJ2-1 | once | TRBV5-6 | TGTGCCAGCAGCATAGCCTCAGGGGTGGACAATGAGCAGTTCTTC | CASSIASGVDNEQFF
. | TRBJ1-5 | . | TRBV2 | TGTGCCAGCATAGGGGCACGCAATCAGCCCCAGCATTTT | CASIGARNQPQHF
. | TRBJ2-2 | . | TRBV7-9 | TGTGCCAGCAGCTTAGGGCAGGCGAACACCGGGGAGCTGTTTTTT | CASSLGQANTGELFF